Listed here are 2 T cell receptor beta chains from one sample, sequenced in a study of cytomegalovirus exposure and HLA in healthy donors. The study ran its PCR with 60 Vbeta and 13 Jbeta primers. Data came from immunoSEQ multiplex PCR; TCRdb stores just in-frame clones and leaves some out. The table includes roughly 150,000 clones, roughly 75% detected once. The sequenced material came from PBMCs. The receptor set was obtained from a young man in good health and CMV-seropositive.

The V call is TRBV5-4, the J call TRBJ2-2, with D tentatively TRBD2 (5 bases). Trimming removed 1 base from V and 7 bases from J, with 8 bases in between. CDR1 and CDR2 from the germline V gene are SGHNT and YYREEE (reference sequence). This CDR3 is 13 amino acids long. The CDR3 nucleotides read TGTGCCAGCAGCTTGACGGGGAGCGGGGAGCTGTTTTTT. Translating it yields CASSLTGSGELFF.

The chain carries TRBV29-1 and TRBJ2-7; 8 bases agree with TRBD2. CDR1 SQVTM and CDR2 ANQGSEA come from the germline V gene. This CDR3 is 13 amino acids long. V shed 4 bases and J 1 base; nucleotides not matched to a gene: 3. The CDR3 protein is CSVVGTRSYEQYF. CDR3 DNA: TGCAGCGTTGTAGGGACTAGGTCCTACGAGCAGTACTTC.